This T cell receptor (beta chain) was profiled in a study of T cells after posttransplantation cyclophosphamide. Study-wide results and limits: Later blood repertoires were often dominated by clones from the donor CD8+ memory compartment.

TCRdb's copy holds only in-frame clones and misses some; the assay was immunoSEQ multiplex PCR. The sample lists some 54,000 clones, around 94% occurring once. Looked up from germline, CDR1 is LNHDA and CDR2 is SQIVND (reference sequence). The V gene end was trimmed by 1 base and the J gene end by 2 bases; junction bases not matched to a gene: 8. The CDR3 loop spans 18 amino acids. A remark on this clone: Antigen specificity is unknown.

The V and J genes are TRBV19 and TRBJ2-3, with 11 nucleotides matching TRBD2. This TCR was recovered from a woman between 25 and 40 years old in good health and a related stem cell transplant donor. Sequencing input: PBMCs. The CDR3 nucleotides read TGTGCCAGTAGTATAGCCCCTTTACTAGCGGGGGCCACAGATACGCAGTATTTT. Translated: CASSIAPLLAGATDTQYF.